The 2 T cell receptor beta chains below come from one sample, sequenced in a study of graft-versus-host responses after intestinal transplantation. Their cognate antigens are unknown. Here immunoSEQ multiplex PCR was the method, and the copy in TCRdb shows in-frame clones only, minus some. The data contain approximately 81,000 clones, 80% to 90% of them seen just once; the ten biggest clones take up approximately 8%. The sequencing used unstimulated CD8+ T cells sorted from spleen or lymph node cells, collected before transplant. All receptors derive from a human donor who was the organ donor for an intestinal transplant.

This chain uses TRBV9 with TRBJ1-2, with TRBD1 as a possible D gene (5 bases). Germline CDR1 is SGDLS and CDR2 is YYNGEE. Trimming took off 3 bases at V and 5 bases at J, with 20 bases between the two ends. There are 16 residues in the CDR3. CDR3 nucleotides: TGTGCCAGCAGCGATCCCCGGGACGAACCTGGGTATGGCTACACCTTC. It codes for CASSDPRDEPGYGYTF.

This chain uses TRBV5-1 with TRBJ2-5, with 9 positions matching TRBD2. Germline lookup yields CDR1 SGHRS and CDR2 YFSETQ. With V trimmed by 4 bases and J by 1 base, 11 bases remained unmatched. The CDR3 consists of 17 residues. The CDR3 DNA reads TGCGCCAGCAGCCTTCGTCCTAGCGGGGCTTCCCAAGAGACCCAGTACTTC. Translated, it gives CASSLRPSGASQETQYF. The entire variable domain, with the rest obtained from reference TRBV5-1 and TRBJ2-5, is as follows: KAGVTQTPRYLIKTRGQQVTLSCSPISGHRSVSWYQQTPGQGLQFLFEYFSETQRNKGNFPGRFSGRQFSNSRSEMNVSTLELGDSALYLCASSLRPSGASQETQYFGPGTRLLVL.